This T cell receptor beta chain originates from a study of T cells in Graves' hyperthyroidism and ophthalmopathy. Study-wide points: By a 13 V-J model, ophthalmopathy was set apart from stable hyperthyroidism. Most clonotypes expanded in the thyroid (above 0.001) were also present in blood.

Regions amplified from RNA transcripts were the TCR beta CDR3 regions. When the TCR CDR3 underwent first-round RT-PCR, the HTBI primer set was used. TCRdb independently ran MiXCR on the multiplex PCR reads; one entry per CDR3 protein. The repertoire holds under 450,000 distinct CDR3 sequences, with around 16% as singletons. Hyperthyroidism of Graves' type that showed no ophthalmopathy progression within 18 months was stable. At least ten counts were recorded for this clonotype. Its antigen remains unknown. This sequence originates from a young woman with Graves' hyperthyroidism. Sequenced sample: blood.

The CDR3 reads CASRPPPGQGASEQYF. CDR3 nucleotides: TGTGCCAGCAGGCCTCCTCCGGGACAGGGGGCGAGTGAGCAGTACTTC. The genes are TRBV7-9 and TRBJ2-7; 12 positions agree with TRBD1. Per the germline V gene, CDR1 is SEHNR and CDR2 is FQNEAQ (reference sequence). The CDR3 contains 16 residues. The trim removed 6 bases at V and 7 bases at J, leaving 13 bases unmatched.